The clone carrying this T cell receptor (beta chain) was counted many times. Its antigen is not known. Each cDNA molecule carried a unique molecular identifier. TCRdb recomputed calls from the 5' RACE reads with MiXCR, one row per CDR3 protein. The sample records about 70,000 distinct CDR3 sequences, 12% being singletons. V was pared by 8 bases and J by 1 base, with 8 bases between. The CDR3 is 12 amino acids. These data are taken from a study of early T cells in non-severe SARS-CoV-2 infection. Across the study: Chains stayed unpaired after sequencing of bulk RNA from unsorted whole blood. Study observations and caveats: A preference for anti-spike CD8 responses marked VDJdb matching, which missed private and CD4 specificities.

The rearrangement joins TRBV12-3 or TRBV12-4 to TRBJ1-1; D is perhaps TRBD1 (5 bases). The receptor was isolated from an adult who was a healthcare worker with PCR-confirmed SARS-CoV-2 infection or an uninfected control (not recorded which). The donor label of this sample is uncertain. The sequenced sample was whole blood, obtained at baseline. CDR3 residues: CASGRANTEAFF. The CDR3 nucleotides read TGTGCCAGCGGCAGGGCGAACACTGAAGCTTTCTTT.